Reported below is one TCR beta chain. Its antigen is currently unknown. The template was genomic DNA from peripheral blood, not RNA. The source of the sample is a study of T cell repertoires in aging, cancer and after chemotherapy. Whole-study findings and limits: Rebound thymic output was suggested by rising median generation probability during chemotherapy in each cancer cohort. These repertoire data do not allow conclusions about immunological memory after chemotherapy. Untreated cancer patients had significantly lower blood TCR diversity than age-matched healthy donors.

TRB rearrangements spanning V, D and J were amplified using mixed TRB-A/B primers. Each CDR3 protein gets one entry after TCRdb re-called the multiplex PCR reads with MiXCR. The sample gives around 6,000 distinct CDR3 sequences, roughly 40% of which show up once; about half is in the top ten. The source material was blood. This sequence originates from a human donor with a blood cancer.

The CDR3 reads CSASTGTASGRPYEQYF. CDR3 in DNA: TGCAGTGCTAGTACGGGTACGGCTAGCGGCCGACCCTACGAGCAGTACTTC. The chain combines TRBV20-1 with TRBJ2-7, with 7 bases identical to TRBD2. There are 17 residues in the CDR3. The V segment lost 3 bases and the J segment 2 bases; nucleotides outside the gene matches: 16. Germline V gene sequence: CDR1 DFQATT, CDR2 SNEGSKA (reference sequence).